This TCR beta chain was sequenced for a study of OX40 agonist ivuxolimab in advanced cancers. This table comes from immunoSEQ multiplex PCR, and its TCRdb copy is limited to in-frame clones, with some not included. Counted here are over 75,000 clones, under 95% occurring once; the ten biggest clones make up roughly 2.6%. Trimming at V came to 6 bases and at J to 3 bases, leaving 10 bases not matched to a gene. Germline lookup yields CDR1 MDHEN and CDR2 SYDVKM. CDR3 size: 16 residues. The sequencing here drew on CD4+ or CD8+ T cells sorted from blood, taken in a trial of the OX40 agonist ivuxolimab. This clonotype was obtained from an adult with an advanced solid tumor such as melanoma, head and neck, liver or kidney cancer. This chain uses TRBV28 with TRBJ1-5, with 8 bases aligning to TRBD1. Here the CDR3 DNA reads TGTGCCAGCAGCCCGGACAGGGAAGTTTACAATCAGCCCCAGCATTTT. Protein product: CASSPDREVYNQPQHF.